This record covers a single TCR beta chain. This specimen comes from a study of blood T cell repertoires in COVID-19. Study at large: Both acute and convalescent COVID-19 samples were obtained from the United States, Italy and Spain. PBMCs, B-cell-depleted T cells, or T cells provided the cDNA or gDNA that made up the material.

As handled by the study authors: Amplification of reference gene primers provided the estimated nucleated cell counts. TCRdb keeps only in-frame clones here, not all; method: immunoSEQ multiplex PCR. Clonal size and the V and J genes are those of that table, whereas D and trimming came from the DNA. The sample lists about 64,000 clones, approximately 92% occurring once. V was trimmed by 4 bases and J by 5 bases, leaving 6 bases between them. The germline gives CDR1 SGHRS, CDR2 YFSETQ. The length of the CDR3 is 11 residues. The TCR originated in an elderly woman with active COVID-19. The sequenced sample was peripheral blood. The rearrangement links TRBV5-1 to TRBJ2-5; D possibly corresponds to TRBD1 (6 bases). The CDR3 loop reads CASSQGETQYF. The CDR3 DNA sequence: TGCGCCAGCAGCCAGGGGGAGACCCAGTACTTC.